Below, 6 T cell receptor beta chains from the same sample are listed, as sequenced in a study of blood T cell repertoires in COVID-19. Data came from immunoSEQ multiplex PCR; TCRdb stores just in-frame clones and leaves some out. Of 330,000 or so clones detected, approximately 89% appear once; the ten largest clones hold 3.5% to 4%. The sample was peripheral blood. Receptors were obtained from a woman aged 55-69 years with COVID-19, enrolled during active disease.

The rearrangement links TRBV19 to TRBJ2-5, with 11 bases fitting TRBD2. This CDR3 is 18 amino acids long. Germline V gene data show CDR1 as LNHDA and CDR2 as SQIVND (reference sequence). V lost 1 base and J lost 4; bases outside the gene matches: 11. This CDR3 is CASSIGGLAGGRGETQYF. The DNA for the CDR3 is TGTGCCAGTAGTATAGGTGGGCTAGCGGGGGGCCGGGGAGAGACCCAGTACTTC.

The genes are TRBV5-5 and TRBJ1-6, with D perhaps matching TRBD1 (6 bases). Germline loops: CDR1 SGHKS, CDR2 YYEKEE (reference sequence). The ends were cut back, 3 bases at V and 6 bases at J, with 19 bases in the middle. This CDR3 contains 17 residues. The CDR3 DNA is TGTGCCAGCAGCTGGGGGGGCCAGGGACATCTTAATTCACCCCTCCACTTT. Its translation is CASSWGGQGHLNSPLHF. Supplemented by reference TRBV5-5 and TRBJ1-6, the full variable domain reads DAGVTQSPTHLIKTRGQQVTLRCSPISGHKSVSWYQQVLGQGPQFIFQYYEKEERGRGNFPDRFSARQFPNYSSELNVNALLLGDSALYLCASSWGGQGHLNSPLHFGNGTRLTVT.

The J gene is TRBJ2-5, the V gene TRBV29-1; 7 bases fit TRBD1. Germline assignment: CDR1 SQVTM and CDR2 ANQGSEA. The CDR3 contains 13 residues. The V and J ends lost 2 bases and 5 bases, in that order; junction bases with no gene match: 5. CDR3 region: CSVESRTGETQYF. The DNA for the CDR3 is TGCAGCGTTGAAAGCCGGACAGGCGAGACCCAGTACTTC.

J is TRBJ2-7 and V is TRBV6-5; a possible D gene is TRBD2 (5 bases). The CDR3 covers 14 residues. The V end lost 5 bases, the J end lost 4 bases, and 15 bases lay between the germline ends. The germline V gene encodes CDR1 MNHEY and CDR2 SVGAGI. CDR3 coding DNA: TGTGCCAGCAGTCCGAAGTCGGGAAGGTACGAGCAGTACTTC. It encodes CASSPKSGRYEQYF.

The chain is built from TRBV6-2 or TRBV6-3 and TRBJ1-5; possible D gene TRBD1, 5 bases. The CDR3 length is 15 residues. CDR1 MNHEY and CDR2 SVGEGT come from the germline V gene. V lost 5 bases and J 1 base, leaving 12 bases between the germline ends. CDR3 in DNA: TGTGCCAGCAGTACTCCAGGGTTCAGCAATCAGCCCCAGCATTTT. It codes for CASSTPGFSNQPQHF.

This rearrangement joins TRBV2 to TRBJ1-1; the D is unclear. Germline loops: CDR1 SNHLY, CDR2 FYNNEI. V was shortened by 7 bases and J by 1 base, with 10 bases between the two germline ends. The CDR3 loop spans 13 amino acids. The chain's CDR3 is CASNRHENTEAFF. CDR3 sequence (DNA): TGTGCCAGCAATAGACACGAGAACACTGAAGCTTTCTTT.